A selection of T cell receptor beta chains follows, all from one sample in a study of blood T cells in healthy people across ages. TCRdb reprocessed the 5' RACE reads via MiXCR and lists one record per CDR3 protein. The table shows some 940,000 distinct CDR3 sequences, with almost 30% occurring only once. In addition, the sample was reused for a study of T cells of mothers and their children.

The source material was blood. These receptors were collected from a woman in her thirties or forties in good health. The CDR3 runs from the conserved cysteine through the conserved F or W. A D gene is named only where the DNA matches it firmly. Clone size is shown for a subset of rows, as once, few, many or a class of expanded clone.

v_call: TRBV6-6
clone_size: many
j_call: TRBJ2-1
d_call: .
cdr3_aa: CAGGQGDEQFF
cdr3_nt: TGTGCCGGGGGGCAGGGTGATGAGCAGTTCTTC

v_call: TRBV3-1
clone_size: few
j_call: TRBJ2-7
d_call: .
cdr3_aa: CASSHGGADEQYF
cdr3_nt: TGTGCCAGCAGCCATGGGGGGGCGGACGAGCAGTACTTC

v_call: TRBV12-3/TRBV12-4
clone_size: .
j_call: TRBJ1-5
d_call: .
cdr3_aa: CASSIRRAGDQPQHF
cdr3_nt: TGTGCCAGCTCAATTCGCCGGGCAGGGGATCAGCCCCAGCATTTT

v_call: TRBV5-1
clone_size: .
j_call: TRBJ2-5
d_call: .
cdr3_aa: CARSLEGLARKQYF
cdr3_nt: TGCGCCCGCAGCTTGGAAGGGTTAGCGCGCAAGCAGTACTTC

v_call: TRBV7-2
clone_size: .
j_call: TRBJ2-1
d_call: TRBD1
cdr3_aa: CASSTGTGGRSYNEQFF
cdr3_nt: TGTGCCAGCAGCACTGGGACAGGGGGCCGCTCCTACAATGAGCAGTTCTTC

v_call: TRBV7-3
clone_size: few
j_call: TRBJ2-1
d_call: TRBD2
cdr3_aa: CASSAIAGVRNEQFF
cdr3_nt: TGTGCCAGCAGCGCCATAGCGGGGGTACGCAATGAGCAGTTCTTC

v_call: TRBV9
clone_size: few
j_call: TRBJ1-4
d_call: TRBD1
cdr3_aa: CASSVGLGQGSEKLFF
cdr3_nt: TGTGCCAGCAGCGTAGGCTTGGGACAGGGGTCTGAAAAACTGTTTTTT

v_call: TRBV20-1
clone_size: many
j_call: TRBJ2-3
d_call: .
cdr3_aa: CSARGQGGTDTQYF
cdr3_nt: TGCAGTGCTAGAGGACAGGGAGGGACAGATACGCAGTATTTT

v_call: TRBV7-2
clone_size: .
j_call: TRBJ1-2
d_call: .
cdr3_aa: CASTDTSYGYTF
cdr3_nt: TGTGCCAGCACCGATACCTCCTATGGCTACACCTTC

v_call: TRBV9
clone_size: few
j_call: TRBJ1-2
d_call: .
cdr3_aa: CASSVATGPNYGYTF
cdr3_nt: TGTGCCAGCAGCGTAGCTACCGGGCCCAACTATGGCTACACCTTC

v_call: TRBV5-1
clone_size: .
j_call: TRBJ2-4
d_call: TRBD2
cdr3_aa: CASSVSGGTYNEQYF
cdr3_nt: TGCGCCAGCAGCGTCAGCGGGGGGACTTACAATGAGCAGTACTTC

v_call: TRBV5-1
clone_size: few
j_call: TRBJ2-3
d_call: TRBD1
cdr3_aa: CASSPPGTGDTDTQYF
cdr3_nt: TGCGCCAGCAGCCCACCCGGGACAGGGGACACAGATACGCAGTATTTT

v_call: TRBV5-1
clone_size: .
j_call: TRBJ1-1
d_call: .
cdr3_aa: CASSFDLLQSEAFF
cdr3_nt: TGCGCCAGCAGCTTCGACCTTTTACAATCTGAAGCTTTCTTT

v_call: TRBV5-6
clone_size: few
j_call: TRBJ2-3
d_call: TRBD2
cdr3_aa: CASSLSSSGGLPYTDTQYF
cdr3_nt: TGTGCCAGCAGCTTGTCGTCTAGCGGGGGGCTTCCTTACACAGATACGCAGTATTTT

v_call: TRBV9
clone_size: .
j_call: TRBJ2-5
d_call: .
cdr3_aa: CASSVRDNQEAQYF
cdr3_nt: TGTGCCAGCAGCGTGCGGGACAACCAAGAGGCCCAGTACTTC

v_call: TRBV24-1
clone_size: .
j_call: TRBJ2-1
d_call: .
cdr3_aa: CATSGGNEQFF
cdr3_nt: TGTGCCACCAGTGGGGGTAATGAGCAGTTCTTC

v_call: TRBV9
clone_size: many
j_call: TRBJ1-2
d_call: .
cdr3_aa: CASSDDSYGYTF
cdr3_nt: TGTGCCAGCAGCGACGACAGCTATGGCTACACCTTC

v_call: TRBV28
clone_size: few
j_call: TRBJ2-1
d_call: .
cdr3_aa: CASSSRISRARSYNEQFF
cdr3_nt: TGTGCCAGCAGTTCACGAATCTCGAGGGCACGCTCCTACAATGAGCAGTTCTTC

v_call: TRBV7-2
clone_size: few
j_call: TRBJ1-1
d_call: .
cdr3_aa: CASSPRWNTEAFF
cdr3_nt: TGTGCCAGCAGCCCACGATGGAACACTGAAGCTTTCTTT

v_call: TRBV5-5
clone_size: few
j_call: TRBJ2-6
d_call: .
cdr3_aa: CASSLAPIQGSGANVLTF
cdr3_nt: TGTGCCAGCAGCTTGGCGCCCATTCAAGGATCTGGGGCCAACGTCCTGACTTTC

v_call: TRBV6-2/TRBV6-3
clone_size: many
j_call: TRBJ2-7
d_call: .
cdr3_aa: CASSYWGRSSYEQYF
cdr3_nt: TGTGCCAGCAGTTACTGGGGGCGTAGCTCCTACGAGCAGTACTTC

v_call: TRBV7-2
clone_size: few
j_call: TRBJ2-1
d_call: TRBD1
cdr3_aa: CASSLRRQGMNEQFF
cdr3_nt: TGTGCCAGCAGCTTAAGACGACAGGGGATGAATGAGCAGTTCTTC

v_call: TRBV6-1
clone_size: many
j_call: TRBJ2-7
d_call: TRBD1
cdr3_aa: CASRDRGGYEQYF
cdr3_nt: TGTGCCAGCAGGGACAGGGGAGGCTACGAGCAGTACTTC

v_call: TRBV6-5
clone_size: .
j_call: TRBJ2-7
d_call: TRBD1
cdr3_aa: CASRSPGGETYEQYF
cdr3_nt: TGTGCCAGCAGGTCTCCAGGGGGAGAAACCTACGAGCAGTACTTC

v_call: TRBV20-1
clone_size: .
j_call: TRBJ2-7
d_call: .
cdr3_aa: CSATGWGSEQYF
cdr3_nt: TGCAGTGCTACGGGTTGGGGTTCCGAGCAGTACTTC

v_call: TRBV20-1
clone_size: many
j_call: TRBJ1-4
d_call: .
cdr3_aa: CSARDSTNEKLFF
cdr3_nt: TGCAGTGCTAGGGATTCAACTAATGAAAAACTGTTTTTT

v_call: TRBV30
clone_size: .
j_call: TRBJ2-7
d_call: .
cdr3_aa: CAWSVPDLYEQYF
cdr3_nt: TGTGCCTGGAGTGTACCAGATCTCTACGAGCAGTACTTC